The 8 T cell receptor beta chains below all came from one sample that was sequenced in a study of blood T cell repertoires in COVID-19. Here immunoSEQ multiplex PCR was the method, and the copy in TCRdb shows in-frame clones only, minus some. The repertoire consists of over 200,000 clones, with about 85% occurring once and the leading ten covering around 12%. Material for sequencing was peripheral blood. The receptors shown here come from a woman aged 18-29 years who had recovered from COVID-19.

V is TRBV9 and J is TRBJ1-6, with 9 bases that match TRBD1. CDR3 size: 15 residues. Germline-derived CDR1 and CDR2 are SGDLS and YYNGEE. V trimming: 3 bases; J trimming: 11 bases; junction bases outside the gene matches: 9. This CDR3 reads CASSAPGQGVPPLHF. CDR3 DNA sequence: TGTGCCAGCAGCGCACCGGGACAGGGTGTACCACCCCTCCACTTT.

The chain couples TRBV6-2 or TRBV6-3 to TRBJ1-2; possibly TRBD1 for D (5 bases). CDR3 size: 14 residues. V was cut by 2 bases and J by 3 bases, with 10 bases left in between. The germline gives CDR1 MNHEY, CDR2 SVGEGT. The CDR3: CASSYHRPDYGYTF. The CDR3 bases are TGTGCCAGCAGTTACCACAGGCCCGACTATGGCTACACCTTC.

This sequence joins TRBV7-9 and TRBJ2-1; TRBD1 might be the D (6 bases). From germline, CDR1 is SEHNR and CDR2 FQNEAQ (reference sequence). The CDR3 has 15 amino acids. Trimming took off 6 bases at V and 0 bases at J, with 12 bases between the two ends. CDR3 loop: CASSSQGFSYNEQFF. CDR3 coding DNA: TGTGCCAGCAGTTCCCAGGGGTTCTCCTACAATGAGCAGTTCTTC.

The chain recombines TRBV7-2 with TRBJ2-1; 7 bases align to TRBD2. Germline-derived CDR1 and CDR2 are SGHTA and FQGNSA. Germline trimming cut 5 bases from V and 7 bases from J; bases unmatched to any gene: 11. There are 15 residues in the CDR3. The CDR3 protein is CASSDRDYISNEQFF. The CDR3, as DNA: TGTGCCAGCAGCGACCGGGACTATATATCGAATGAGCAGTTCTTC.

The genes are TRBV27 and TRBJ1-2; D ambiguous. V dropped 6 bases and J dropped 5 bases, with 13 bases sitting between them. Germline V gives CDR1 MNHEY, CDR2 SMNVEV (reference sequence). This CDR3 region has 13 residues. The CDR3, as DNA: TGTGCCAGCAGGCCGTCAGGTGAATATGGCTACACCTTC. Translating gives CASRPSGEYGYTF.

V usage is TRBV3-1 (or the pseudogene TRBV3-2) and J usage is TRBJ1-2; 7 nucleotides match TRBD1. Germline values: CDR1 LGHDT, CDR2 YNNKEL (reference sequence). V was pared by 5 bases and J by 3 bases, with 6 bases of the junction left unmatched. The CDR3 loop spans 14 amino acids. CDR3 loop: CASSADRAHYGYTF. The CDR3 DNA is TGTGCCAGCAGCGCAGACAGGGCCCACTATGGCTACACCTTC.

This sequence joins TRBV4-2 and TRBJ2-7, with TRBD2 matching over 14 bases. Germline V lookup: CDR1 LGHNA, CDR2 YNFKEQ. Trimming took 0 bases from V and 4 from J; bases not matched to a gene: 11. This CDR3 contains 19 residues. CDR3 nucleotides: TGTGCCAGCAGCCAAGATGGAGTAAGGGGGACTAGCGGGAGTTACGAGCAGTACTTC. Translated: CASSQDGVRGTSGSYEQYF.

The chain couples TRBV9 to TRBJ1-1; tentative D call: TRBD1 (5 bases). V lost 6 bases and J lost 2, with 11 bases in between. CDR1 SGDLS and CDR2 YYNGEE come from the germline V gene. The CDR3 spans 13 residues. The CDR3 region has the DNA TGTGCCAGCAACCACGGGGGAAACACTGAAGCTTTCTTT. Residues: CASNHGGNTEAFF. Supplemented by reference TRBV9 and TRBJ1-1, the full variable domain reads DSGVTQTPKHLITATGQRVTLRCSPRSGDLSVYWYQQSLDQGLQFLIQYYNGEERAKGNILERFSAQQFPDLHSELNLSSLELGDSALYFCASNHGGNTEAFFGQGTRLTVV.